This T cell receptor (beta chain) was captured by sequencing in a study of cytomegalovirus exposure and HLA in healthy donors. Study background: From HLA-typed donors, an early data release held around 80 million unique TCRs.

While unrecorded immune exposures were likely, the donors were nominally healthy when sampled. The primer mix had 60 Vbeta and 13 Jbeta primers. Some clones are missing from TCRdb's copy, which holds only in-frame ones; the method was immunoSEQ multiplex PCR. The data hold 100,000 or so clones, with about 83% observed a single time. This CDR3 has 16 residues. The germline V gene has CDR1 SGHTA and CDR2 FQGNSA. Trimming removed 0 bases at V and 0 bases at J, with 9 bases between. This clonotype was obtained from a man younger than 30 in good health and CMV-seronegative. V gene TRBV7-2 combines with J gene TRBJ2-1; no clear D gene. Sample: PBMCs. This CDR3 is CASSLAATGSYNEQFF. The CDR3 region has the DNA TGTGCCAGCAGCTTAGCTGCGACGGGCTCCTACAATGAGCAGTTCTTC.